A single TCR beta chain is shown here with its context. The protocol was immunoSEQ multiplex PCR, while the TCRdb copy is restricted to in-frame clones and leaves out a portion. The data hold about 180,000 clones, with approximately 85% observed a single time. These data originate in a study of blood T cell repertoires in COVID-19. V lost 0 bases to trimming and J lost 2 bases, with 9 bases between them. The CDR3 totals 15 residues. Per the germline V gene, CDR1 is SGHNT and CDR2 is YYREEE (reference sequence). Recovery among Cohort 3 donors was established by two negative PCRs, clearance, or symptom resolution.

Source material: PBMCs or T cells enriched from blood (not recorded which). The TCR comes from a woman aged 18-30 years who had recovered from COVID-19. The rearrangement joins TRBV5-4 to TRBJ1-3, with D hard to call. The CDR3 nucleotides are TGTGCCAGCAGCTTGGCCTCAGGCCCTGGAAACACCATATATTTT. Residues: CASSLASGPGNTIYF.